This T cell receptor beta chain comes out of a study of T cells after yellow fever vaccination. Looking at the study overall: SMART-Seq v4 Ultra Low Input prepared the low-cell-number fractions. Overall study results and limits: Abundant clonotypes from the bulk population could get into FACS-sorted repertoires as contaminants. Post-booster repertoires again held most primary-vaccination clones (roughly 96% CD4, over 80% CD8). By day 5 rather than day 15, the secondary response had peaked, though it was weaker.

The CDR3 loop spans 15 amino acids. The V and J ends lost 5 bases and 9 bases, in that order; junction bases with no gene match: 5. Germline loops: CDR1 SGHTA, CDR2 FQGNSA. In TCRdb, the 5' RACE reads were re-called with MiXCR into one record per CDR3 protein. Of hundreds of thousands of distinct CDR3 sequences in the sample, 13% were seen once. This clonotype was counted a few times. Its antigen is undetermined. The V and J genes are TRBV7-2 and TRBJ2-4, with 15 bases aligning to TRBD2. This clonotype was obtained from a man younger than 40 who received the YFV17D yellow fever vaccine. This sample comprised PBMCs, obtained on the day of the yellow fever booster vaccination. This CDR3 is CASSPRTSGGGIQYF. The CDR3 DNA reads TGTGCCAGCAGCCCTCGGACTAGCGGGGGGGGCATTCAGTACTTC.